This T cell receptor (beta chain) was observed in a study of T cell responses to AZD1222 COVID-19 vaccine. Study-wide results and caveats: In a largely white British group with more females than males, clonal diversity was possibly underestimated.

As regards this clone: What it recognizes is unknown.

Trimming removed 1 base from V and 1 base from J, with 15 bases in between. This CDR3 contains 17 residues. The germline V gene has CDR1 SEHNR and CDR2 FQNEAQ (reference sequence). Method: immunoSEQ multiplex PCR; TCRdb's copy keeps in-frame clones and lacks some. The repertoire has under 110,000 clones, roughly 88% of them found once; the top ten carry 6.5% to 10%. This sample comprised peripheral blood, obtained 28 days after the second AZD1222 dose. The clonotype originates from an adult who received the AZD1222 COVID-19 vaccine. The chain has TRBV7-9 and TRBJ2-3; D is uncertain. The CDR3 reads CASSLGLTTQGTDTQYF. CDR3 sequence (DNA): TGTGCCAGCAGCTTAGGTCTAACGACCCAAGGCACAGATACGCAGTATTTT.